The 21 T cell receptor beta chains given below trace back to one sample, sequenced in a study of regulatory T cells in long-lasting Graves disease. The time point was: newly diagnosed GD, antithyroid drugs for less than 3 months. There was RNA extracted from PBMCs, and the TCR library was made from it. According to the study, TCR beta libraries were built with iRepertoire HTBI primers and CDR3-region Arm-PCR. TCRdb re-called the multiplex PCR reads through MiXCR, storing one row per CDR3 protein. The sample gives around 320,000 distinct CDR3 sequences, 16% of which show up once; approximately 30% is in the top ten. The sample also formed part of further work on T cells in Graves' hyperthyroidism and ophthalmopathy.

Specimen: peripheral blood mononuclear cells (PBMCs), collected at new diagnosis, from a patient treated with antithyroid drugs. These receptor sequences come from a man in his forties with Graves disease.

This clonotype was seen at least ten times. CDR3 DNA sequence: TGTGCCAGCAGTTTTCGTGTGTACCAAGAGACCCAGTACTTC. Amino acid sequence: CASSFRVYQETQYF. V usage is TRBV12-3 or TRBV12-4 and J usage is TRBJ2-5; D not certain. CDR3 size: 14 residues. V was trimmed by 3 bases and J by 0 bases, leaving 8 bases between them.

The chain joins TRBV3-1 to TRBJ2-1, with 11 bases fitting TRBD2. The CDR3 sequence is 14 residues long. Germline V gene sequence: CDR1 LGHDT, CDR2 YNNKEL (reference sequence). V lost 7 bases, J lost 3 bases, and 2 bases stayed unmatched. The chain's CDR3 is CASTGTSGYNEQFF. The DNA of the CDR3 is TGTGCCAGCACCGGGACTAGCGGCTACAATGAGCAGTTCTTC.

The chain combines TRBV4-1 with TRBJ2-7, with D possibly TRBD2 on 7 matching bases. Germline loops: CDR1 MGHRA, CDR2 YSYEKL. This CDR3 comprises 17 residues. V gave up 1 base and J gave up 2 bases, with 18 bases separating them. CDR3 sequence (DNA): TGCGCCAGCAGCCAAGGGGGACTACGGGACACCCCCTACGAGCAGTACTTC. The encoded protein is CASSQGGLRDTPYEQYF.

Only a few counts were recorded for this clonotype. J is TRBJ1-1 and V is TRBV3-1; D remains ambiguous. CDR3 length: 15 residues. CDR1 LGHDT and CDR2 YNNKEL come from the germline V gene (reference sequence). Trimming shortened V by 1 base and J by 1 base, and 10 bases separated the two germline ends. CDR3 loop: CASSQGNVGNTEAFF. CDR3 nucleotides: TGTGCCAGCAGCCAAGGGAACGTCGGGAACACTGAAGCTTTCTTT.

This clonotype has a count of ten or more. The V call is TRBV7-2, the J call TRBJ1-5, with D perhaps matching TRBD1 (5 bases). This CDR3 comprises 14 residues. Trimming shortened V by 10 bases and J by 2 bases, and 15 bases separated the two germline ends. Germline CDR1 SGHTA, CDR2 FQGNSA. The DNA for the CDR3 is TGTGCCACGGGGGAGGGATACGGCAATCAGCCCCAGCATTTT. It specifies CATGEGYGNQPQHF.

This clonotype has a handful of counts. V usage is TRBV30 and J usage is TRBJ2-3, with TRBD2 matching over 11 bases. This CDR3 is 15 amino acids long. The germline V gene has CDR1 GTSNPN and CDR2 SVGIG (reference sequence). V shed 5 bases and J 1 base; nucleotides not matched to a gene: 5. The CDR3 region has the DNA TGTGCCTGGGCCCGGGGACTAGCGGGCACAGATACGCAGTATTTT. Amino acid sequence: CAWARGLAGTDTQYF. The complete variable domain, with remaining parts taken from reference TRBV30 and TRBJ2-3, reads SQTIHQWPATLVQPVGSPLSLECTVEGTSNPNLYWYRQAAGRGLQLLFYSVGIGQISSEVPQNLSASRPQDRQFILSSKKLLLSDSGFYLCAWARGLAGTDTQYFGPGTRLTVL.

For this clonotype: One base away lies a much larger clone, so this may be a sequencing read error. The rearrangement joins TRBV20-1 to TRBJ1-4, with 9 positions matching TRBD1. This CDR3 is 14 amino acids long. V was pared by 7 bases and J by 6 bases, with 9 bases of the junction left unmatched. Germline V CDR1 and CDR2: DFQATT, SNEGSKA (reference sequence). The CDR3 region is CSVEPGQGHEKLFF. The CDR3, as DNA: TGCAGTGTAGAACCGGGACAGGGACATGAAAAACTGTTTTTT.

This clonotype was seen repeatedly, ten times or more. V usage is TRBV28 and J usage is TRBJ2-2; D is uncertain. CDR3 length equals 16 residues. CDR1 and CDR2 (germline): MDHEN, SYDVKM. V gave up 1 base and J gave up 1 base, with 10 bases separating them. CDR3 DNA: TGTGCCAGCAGTTTATTTGATTGGAGGAACACCGGGGAGCTGTTTTTT. Its translation: CASSLFDWRNTGELFF.

This clonotype was seen more than once but under ten times. The chain recombines TRBV4-3 with TRBJ2-1, with D hard to call. Germline assignment: CDR1 LGHNA and CDR2 YSLEER. This CDR3 has 13 amino acids. V lost 1 base and J lost 14, with 15 bases in between. This CDR3 is CASSQVAAPGKFF. The DNA for the CDR3 is TGCGCCAGCAGCCAAGTTGCCGCCCCAGGCAAGTTCTTC.

This clonotype was detected ten times or more. This chain uses TRBV6-5 with TRBJ2-3; no reliable D call. The CDR3 is 13 residues long. V lost 0 bases and J 5 bases, leaving 6 bases between the germline ends. CDR1 and CDR2 (germline): MNHEY, SVGAGI. CDR3 sequence (DNA): TGTGCCAGCAGTTACTCGAGACGAGATACGCAGTATTTT. Protein sequence: CASSYSRRDTQYF.

Notes on this clonotype: This may arise from a read error, as a much more abundant clone is one base away. The rearrangement links TRBV5-1 to TRBJ2-7; D remains ambiguous. The germline gives CDR1 SGHRS, CDR2 YFSETQ. The CDR3 extends over 13 amino acids. The CDR3 reads CANSPVDFYEQYF. The CDR3 bases are TGCGCCAACAGCCCGGTAGACTTCTACGAGCAGTACTTC.

The V call is TRBV12-3 or TRBV12-4, the J call TRBJ1-4, with 10 nucleotides matching TRBD1. This CDR3 has 15 residues. Trimming cost V 5 bases and J 7 bases; bases outside gene matches: 7. The CDR3 nucleotides read TGTGCCAGCAGTCCGGGACAGGGGAGAGTTGAAAAACTGTTTTTT. Translated: CASSPGQGRVEKLFF.

This clonotype showed up just a few times. The V gene is TRBV28, the J gene TRBJ1-6; tentative D call: TRBD1 (5 bases). The germline V and J ends were trimmed by 3 bases and 9 bases, with 18 bases remaining between them. CDR3 length: 16 residues. Germline loops: CDR1 MDHEN, CDR2 SYDVKM. The CDR3 reads CASSFPTSGARSPLHF. The CDR3 region has the DNA TGTGCCAGCAGTTTTCCGACAAGCGGGGCCCGTTCACCCCTCCACTTT.

Comments on this clonotype: A much larger clone lies one base from this, so it may be a read error. CDR3 region: CSALQQTRTSTQYF. CDR3 nucleotides: TGCAGTGCCCTTCAACAGACCAGGACTAGCACGCAGTATTTT. V and J are TRBV20-1 and TRBJ2-1, with 8 positions matching TRBD2. TRBJ2-3 explains the end of the DNA better; the J call may be wrong. The germline gives CDR1 DFQATT, CDR2 SNEGSKA (reference sequence). CDR3 size: 14 residues.

This chain uses TRBV12-3 or TRBV12-4 with TRBJ2-2, with TRBD1 as a possible D gene (5 bases). Trimming removed 3 bases from V and 5 bases from J, with 13 bases in between. The CDR3 is made up of 15 amino acids. The CDR3 loop is CASSFSQGKTGELFF. CDR3 bases: TGTGCCAGCAGTTTCTCTCAGGGAAAGACCGGGGAGCTGTTTTTT.

This clonotype was picked up many times. J is TRBJ2-3 and V is TRBV6-2 or TRBV6-3; 11 positions agree with TRBD2. The germline V gene encodes CDR1 MNHEY and CDR2 SVGEGT. V lost 5 bases, J lost 4 bases, and 5 bases stayed unmatched. This CDR3 has 15 amino acids. CDR3 amino acids: CASSEALAGADTQYF. The CDR3 nucleotides read TGTGCCAGCAGTGAAGCACTAGCGGGGGCAGATACGCAGTATTTT.

This clonotype was picked up a small number of times. V gene TRBV28 combines with J gene TRBJ2-7; D remains ambiguous. Germline V gene data show CDR1 as MDHEN and CDR2 as SYDVKM. With 8 bases removed from V and 5 bases from J, the gap between germline ends came to 16 bases. The CDR3 is made up of 13 amino acids. Written as DNA, the CDR3 is TGTGCCAGCGCAAGGACCGCAACACACGAGCAGTACTTC. Translated, it gives CASARTATHEQYF.

CDR3 DNA: TGTGCCACCAGGGGTCCGGGAGTAGAGACCCAGTACTTC. The encoded protein is CATRGPGVETQYF. This chain links TRBV15 with TRBJ2-5; possibly TRBD2 for D (6 bases). Trimming took off 6 bases at V and 4 bases at J, with 12 bases between the two ends. This CDR3 has 13 residues. From germline, CDR1 is LNHNV and CDR2 YYDKDF (reference sequence).

This clonotype showed up many times. The V gene is TRBV4-2, the J gene TRBJ2-7; D remains ambiguous. Germline V gives CDR1 LGHNA, CDR2 YNFKEQ. The CDR3 runs to 15 residues. V was clipped by 0 bases and J by 2 bases, with 11 bases between them. The CDR3 is CASSQDLVSAYEQYF. CDR3 sequence (DNA): TGTGCCAGCAGCCAAGATCTAGTGTCAGCCTACGAGCAGTACTTC.

This clonotype occurred a few times. This chain connects TRBV4-2 to TRBJ1-1; D possibly corresponds to TRBD1 (6 bases). Germline V gene sequence: CDR1 LGHNA, CDR2 YNFKEQ. This CDR3 is built from 17 residues. Trimming stripped 5 bases from V and 7 bases from J, with 26 bases between. The CDR3 bases are TGTGCCAGCAGCTCTAAAGCCGGGTTAGGGGGAATAGTTGAAGCTTTCTTT. Translated, it gives CASSSKAGLGGIVEAFF.

The V call is TRBV6-1, the J call TRBJ2-5; D tentatively fits TRBD1 or TRBD2 (6 bases each). CDR1 is MNHNS and CDR2 is SASEGT in the germline V gene. Trimming cost V 5 bases and J 4 bases, with 20 bases left between them. This CDR3 spans 16 amino acids. The CDR3 region is CASSYGRIGGRETQYF. CDR3 DNA sequence: TGTGCCAGCAGTTATGGGAGGATAGGGGGGCGAGAGACCCAGTACTTC.